What follows is one T cell receptor (beta chain) and its context. The antigen is unknown. These data belong to a study of beta chain features in type 1 diabetes. Study summary: Cell yields, gender and age were similar in healthy donors and patients.

The CDR3 runs 17 residues. Germline lookup yields CDR1 SGHDN and CDR2 FVKESK. Trimming took 0 bases from V and 6 from J; bases not matched to a gene: 10. Sequencing targeted expressed TCRB transcripts, as all isolated RNA had been reverse transcribed. The assay was immunoSEQ multiplex PCR, and TCRdb's table has in-frame clones only and misses some. The sample has approximately 240,000 clones; approximately 16% are singletons. Study-wide points: Moderate yet significant TCRB CDR3 shortening was seen in Type 1 diabetes patients in all four CD4+ subsets.

The gene calls are TRBV14 and TRBJ2-5, with 10 bases that match TRBD2. The sequenced sample consisted of naive CD4+ T cells from blood. This TCR derives from a young man with type 1 diabetes. As DNA, the CDR3 is TGTGCCAGCAGCCAAGATTGGTCTAGCGGGAGTCGAAAGACCCAGTACTTC. Encoded protein: CASSQDWSSGSRKTQYF.